This TCR beta chain was recovered during a study of molecular identifiers for immune sequencing clone quantification. Study in general: Naive CD8 RNA (roughly 20,000 or 100,000 cells) was divided into five aliquots, with four sequenced. Broader study findings: The study found clones above 20 RNA copies held over 97% of effector molecules and under 1% in naive cells.

This clonotype was seen ten or more times. Its antigen is unidentified. Naive CD8 T cells were FACS-sorted by CD8+CD4-CCR7+CD45RA+ markers. Previously reported methods and listed TCR primers produced the bulk TCR libraries. MiXCR, run by TCRdb on the PCR reads, gives a single entry per CDR3 protein. The sample has under 650,000 distinct CDR3 sequences, about 20% seen once. The CDR3 length is 16 residues. Germline V gene sequence: CDR1 SNHLY, CDR2 FYNNEI. V shed 0 bases and J shed 2 bases, with 10 bases lying between them. The receptor's source is a human donor in good health. Some libraries in this study had Jurkat cell RNA spiked in. V gene TRBV2 combines with J gene TRBJ1-4, with D unclear. Sequenced input: naive CD8+ T cells from blood, with Jurkat cell RNA spiked in. Subset in this sample: FACS-sorted CD8+CD4-CCR7+CD45RA+ naive T cells. CDR3 DNA: TGTGCCAGCAGTGAAGCGCTTCCCGGGACTAATGAAAAACTGTTTTTT. Residues: CASSEALPGTNEKLFF. The entire variable domain, with the rest obtained from reference TRBV2 and TRBJ1-4, is as follows: EPEVTQTPSHQVTQMGQEVILRCVPISNHLYFYWYRQILGQKVEFLVSFYNNEISEKSEIFDDQFSVERPDGSNFTLKIRSTKLEDSAMYFCASSEALPGTNEKLFFGSGTQLSVL.